The rows below give T cell receptor beta chains drawn from one sample of a study of blood T cell repertoires in COVID-19. Some clones are missing from TCRdb's copy, which holds only in-frame ones; the method was immunoSEQ multiplex PCR. The sample shows over 120,000 clones, around 89% of them seen only once. The sample was peripheral blood. Receptor source: a man aged 55-75 years with active or convalescent COVID-19. Both conserved end residues are part of each CDR3. Fields, in order: clone size, J gene, D gene, V gene, CDR3 DNA, CDR3 protein. D genes are given only for firm matches. Part of the rows lack a size; the others show once, few, many or a class for expanded clones.

>many|TRBJ1-6|NA|TRBV5-1
TGCGCCAGCAGCTTGGGGCGGAACAATTCACCCCTCCACTTT
CASSLGRNNSPLHF
>NA|TRBJ2-4|NA|TRBV28
TGTGCCAGCAGCTCGCCACGCGTAGCCAAAAACATTCAGTACTTC
CASSSPRVAKNIQYF
>few|TRBJ1-2|TRBD1|TRBV29-1
TGCAGCGTGCAACCGGGACAGAACTATGGCTACACCTTC
CSVQPGQNYGYTF
>few|TRBJ1-1|NA|TRBV24-1
TGTGCCACTGCAGGGGACAACACTGAAGCTTTCTTT
CATAGDNTEAFF
>NA|TRBJ2-3|TRBD1|TRBV6-2/TRBV6-3
TGTGCCAGCAGTTACGTGGGACAGTCAACAGATACGCAGTATTTT
CASSYVGQSTDTQYF
>NA|TRBJ2-5|NA|TRBV10-3
TGTGCCATCAGTGGACCGGGGGTGGGGGAGACCCAGTACTTC
CAISGPGVGETQYF
>NA|TRBJ1-6|NA|TRBV2
TGTGCCAGCAGTCAAGGGGGGGGGAACGGTGGCTATAATTCACCCCTCCACTTT
CASSQGGGNGGYNSPLHF
>NA|TRBJ1-6|NA|TRBV6-5
TGTGCCAGCAGTTACTCGGGTCAGGGGAATTCACCCCTCCACTTT
CASSYSGQGNSPLHF
>NA|TRBJ1-2|NA|TRBV29-1
TGCAGCGCCGAGGACAGTAACTATGGCTACACCTTC
CSAEDSNYGYTF
>NA|TRBJ2-3|NA|TRBV19
TGTGCCAGTAGAATCGCGGGATCAGATACGCAGTATTTT
CASRIAGSDTQYF
>NA|TRBJ2-5|NA|TRBV9
TGTGCCAGCAGCGTAGAAGAGGAGACCCAGTACTTC
CASSVEEETQYF
>NA|TRBJ1-2|NA|TRBV4-2
TGTGCCAGCAGCCAAGGGCAGCGCGGCTACACCTTC
CASSQGQRGYTF
>NA|TRBJ2-3|NA|TRBV7-9
TGTGCCAGCAAGGACGGGAAGACAGATACGCAGTATTTT
CASKDGKTDTQYF
>NA|TRBJ2-7|NA|TRBV6-5
TGTGCCAGCAGGCGGGACAGCTTGCACGAGCAGTACTTC
CASRRDSLHEQYF
>NA|TRBJ2-5|NA|TRBV4-1
TGCGCCAGCAGCCAAACCGGGACTCTTAAAGAGACCCAGTACTTC
CASSQTGTLKETQYF